This section outlines one T cell receptor (beta chain) sequence together with its context. The antigen is unknown. CDR3 size: 18 residues. Losses at the gene ends were 1 base for V and 5 bases for J; bases not matched to a gene: 9. Germline CDR1 is SGHTA and CDR2 is FQGNSA. Every donor was a healthy person donating bone marrow. The data are from a study of cytomegalovirus exposure and HLA in healthy donors. Study at large: In a previous analysis, some 120 million unique TCR beta sequences were found from about 190 million T cells. Findings and caveats of the study: In all likelihood, a cluster of highly shared sequence variants was a sequencing artifact.

A multiplex PCR was run with 60 Vbeta primers and 13 Jbeta primers. Profiling relied on immunoSEQ multiplex PCR, and the TCRdb table lists in-frame clones only, not all of them. The sample contains about 140,000 clones, roughly 80% of which appear only once. The clonotype originates from a young man in good health and CMV-seropositive. This rearrangement joins TRBV7-2 to TRBJ2-1, with 12 bases matching TRBD1. Source material: PBMCs. CDR3 coding DNA: TGTGCCAGCAGCTTAGGGGACAGGGGGCGATCCCGTAACAATGAGCAGTTCTTC. Amino acids: CASSLGDRGRSRNNEQFF.